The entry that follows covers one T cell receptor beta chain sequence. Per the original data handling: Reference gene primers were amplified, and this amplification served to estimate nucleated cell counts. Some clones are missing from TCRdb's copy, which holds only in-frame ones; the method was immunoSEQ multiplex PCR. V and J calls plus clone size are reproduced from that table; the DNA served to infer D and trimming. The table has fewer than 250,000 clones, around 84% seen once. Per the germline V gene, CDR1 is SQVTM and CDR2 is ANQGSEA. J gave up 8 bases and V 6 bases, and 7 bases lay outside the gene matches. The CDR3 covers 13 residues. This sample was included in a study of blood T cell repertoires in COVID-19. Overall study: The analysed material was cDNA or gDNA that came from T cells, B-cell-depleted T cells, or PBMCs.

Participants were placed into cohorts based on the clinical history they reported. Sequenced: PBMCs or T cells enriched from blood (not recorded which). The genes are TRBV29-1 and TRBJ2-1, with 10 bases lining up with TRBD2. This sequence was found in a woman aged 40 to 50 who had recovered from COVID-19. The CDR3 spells CSVSSGSNDEQFF. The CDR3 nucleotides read TGCAGCGTCTCTAGCGGGAGTAATGATGAGCAGTTCTTC.